This T cell receptor (beta chain) comes out of a study of metastatic and nonmetastatic thyroid tumors (dated by TCRdb to about 2020). Turning to the overall study: For patients with malignant and with benign thyroid disease, the researchers compared repertoires between peripheral blood samples and tumor or nodule tissue samples.

The CDR3 goes from the cysteine to the phenylalanine over 15 residues. Of the read, only the CDR3 DNA is kept; its 45 bases are in frame from base 1. The germline V gene yields SGHRS for CDR1 and YFSETQ for CDR2. V is reduced by 2 bases and J by 6 bases, leaving a spacing of 18 bases between them. Library preparation was by PCR. Instrument used: Illumina HiSeq 4000. High-throughput sequencing was used to profile the CDR3 region of the TCR beta-chain in every patient. The study's processing was this. Drawing on CDR3 differences between clinicopathological groups, the researchers built a classifier meant to tell apart patients with distant-metastatic papillary thyroid cancer. The Shannon index was used to assess repertoire diversity, and the Morisita-Horn index was used to assess tumor-blood repertoire similarity. The public sequencing data were trimmed at Q25 with fastp and processed into clonotypes with MiXCR by TCRdb, which kept only in-frame beta chains. TCRdb's processing, not the study's, gives the V and J calls here. The sample table holds about 12,000 clones, of which roughly 20% were seen once. Of the sample, approximately 15% is held by the ten largest clones.

No patient had received any treatment before thyroid surgery. The study retrospectively analysed patient clinical samples collected from about 2012 to 2018 using T-cell receptor beta sequencing. What the authors observed across the whole study: In both blood and tumor samples, TCR beta diversity was reported to be significantly higher in malignant tumors than in benign nodules.

For this clone: No antigen is known for it. There are no base qualities to consult, and no much larger clone falls within one base.

The chain links TRBV5-1 with TRBJ2-7; TRBD2 is possibly the D segment (7 matching bases). This sequence originates from a female donor with papillary thyroid cancer or a benign thyroid nodule (not recorded which). Some clones in this sample may be carry-over from other donors' samples. The sequenced sample consisted of adjacent normal tissue. The nucleotides read TGCGCCAGCAGCTTTGCCCCAGGACTAGGGGGCGAGCAGTACTTC. The encoded protein is CASSFAPGLGGEQYF. Reference TRBV5-1 and TRBJ2-7 proteins supply the regions before and after the CDR3; the full variable domain is: KAGVTQTPRYLIKTRGQQVTLSCSPISGHRSVSWYQQTPGQGLQFLFEYFSETQRNKGNFPGRFSGRQFSNSRSEMNVSTLELGDSALYLCASSFAPGLGGEQYFGPGTRLTVT.